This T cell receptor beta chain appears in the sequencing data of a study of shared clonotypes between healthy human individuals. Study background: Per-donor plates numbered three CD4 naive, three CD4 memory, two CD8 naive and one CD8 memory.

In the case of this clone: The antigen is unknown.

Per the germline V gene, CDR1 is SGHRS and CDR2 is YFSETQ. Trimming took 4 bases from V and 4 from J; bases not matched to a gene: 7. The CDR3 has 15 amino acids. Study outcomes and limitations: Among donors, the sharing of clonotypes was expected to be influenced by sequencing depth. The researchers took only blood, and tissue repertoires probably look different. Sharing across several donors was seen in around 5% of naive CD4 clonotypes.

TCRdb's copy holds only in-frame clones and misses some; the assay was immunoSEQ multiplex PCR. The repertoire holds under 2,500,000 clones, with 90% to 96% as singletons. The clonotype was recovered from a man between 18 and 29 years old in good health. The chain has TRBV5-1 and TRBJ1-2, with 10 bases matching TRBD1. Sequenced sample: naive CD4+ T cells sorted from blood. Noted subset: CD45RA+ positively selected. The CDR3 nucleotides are TGCGCCAGCAGCGGCCGGGACAGGGGCATCTATGGCTACACCTTC. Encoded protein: CASSGRDRGIYGYTF.